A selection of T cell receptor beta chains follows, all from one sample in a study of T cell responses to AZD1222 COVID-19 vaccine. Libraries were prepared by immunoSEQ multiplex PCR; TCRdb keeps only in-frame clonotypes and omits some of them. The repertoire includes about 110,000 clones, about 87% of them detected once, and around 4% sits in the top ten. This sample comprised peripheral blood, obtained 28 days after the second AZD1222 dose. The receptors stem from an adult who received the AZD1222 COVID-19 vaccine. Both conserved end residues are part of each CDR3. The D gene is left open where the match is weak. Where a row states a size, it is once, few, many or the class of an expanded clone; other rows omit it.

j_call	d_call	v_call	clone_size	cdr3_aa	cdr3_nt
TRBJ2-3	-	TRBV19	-	CASSTRDAPTDTQYF	TGTGCCAGTAGTACCCGGGACGCCCCCACAGATACGCAGTATTTT
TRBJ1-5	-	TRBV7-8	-	CASSLAAGDAPQPQHF	TGTGCCAGCAGCTTAGCGGCAGGGGACGCACCTCAGCCCCAGCATTTT
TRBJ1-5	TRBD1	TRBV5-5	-	CASSLEIVPGQGKPQHF	TGTGCCAGCAGCTTGGAGATAGTCCCGGGACAGGGTAAGCCCCAGCATTTT
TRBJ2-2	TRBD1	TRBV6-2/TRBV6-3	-	CASSKGQGRTGELFF	TGTGCCAGCAGCAAGGGACAGGGTCGGACCGGGGAGCTGTTTTTT
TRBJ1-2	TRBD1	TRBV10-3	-	CATGTADNYGYTF	TGTGCCACGGGGACAGCTGATAACTATGGCTACACCTTC
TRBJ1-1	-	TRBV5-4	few	CASSLRTEAFF	TGTGCCAGCAGCTTGCGGACAGAAGCTTTCTTT
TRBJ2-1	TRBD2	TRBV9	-	CASSVVAGGSEQFF	TGTGCCAGCAGCGTAGTAGCGGGGGGTAGCGAGCAGTTCTTC
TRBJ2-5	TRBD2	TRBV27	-	CASSILAGGEETQYF	TGTGCCAGCAGTATACTAGCGGGAGGGGAAGAGACCCAGTACTTC
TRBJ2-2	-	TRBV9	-	CASNLDLTGELFF	TGTGCCAGCAACTTAGATTTGACCGGGGAGCTGTTTTTT
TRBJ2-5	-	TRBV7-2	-	CASSLQWGETQYF	TGTGCCAGCAGCTTACAATGGGGAGAGACCCAGTACTTC
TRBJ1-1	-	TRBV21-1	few	CASSARTGNTEAFF	TGTGCCAGCAGCGCCCGGACAGGGAACACTGAAGCTTTCTTT
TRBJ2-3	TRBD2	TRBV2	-	CASVPAGLAGRGDTQYF	TGTGCCAGCGTGCCCGCTGGACTAGCGGGAAGAGGAGATACGCAGTATTTT
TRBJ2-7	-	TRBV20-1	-	CSASSPSVSYEQYF	TGCAGTGCTAGTAGTCCTAGCGTCTCCTACGAGCAGTACTTC
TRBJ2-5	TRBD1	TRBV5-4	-	CASSTGQDRGGETQYF	TGTGCCAGCAGCACAGGACAGGACAGGGGGGGAGAGACCCAGTACTTC
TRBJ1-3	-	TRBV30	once	CAWSVGAGNTIYF	TGTGCCTGGAGTGTTGGGGCGGGAAACACCATATATTTT
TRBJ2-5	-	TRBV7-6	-	CASSAGEELVETQYF	TGTGCCAGCAGCGCAGGGGAGGAGTTGGTTGAGACCCAGTACTTC
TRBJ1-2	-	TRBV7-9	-	CASIGGDGYGYTF	TGTGCCAGCATTGGGGGCGACGGCTATGGCTACACCTTC
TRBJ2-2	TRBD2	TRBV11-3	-	CASSVTSGLAELTNTGELFF	TGTGCCAGCAGCGTTACATCGGGACTAGCGGAGTTGACGAACACCGGGGAGCTGTTTTTT
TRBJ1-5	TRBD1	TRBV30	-	CAWGDRAGQPQHF	TGTGCCTGGGGAGACAGGGCGGGACAGCCCCAGCATTTT
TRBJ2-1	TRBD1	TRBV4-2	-	CASSQETGGNEQFF	TGTGCCAGCAGCCAAGAAACAGGGGGCAATGAGCAGTTCTTC
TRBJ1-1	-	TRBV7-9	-	CASSLGTVNTEAFF	TGTGCCAGCAGCTTAGGTACGGTGAACACTGAAGCTTTCTTT
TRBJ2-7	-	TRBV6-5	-	CASMDKGRTGYEQYF	TGTGCCAGCATGGACAAGGGGCGCACAGGCTACGAGCAGTACTTC
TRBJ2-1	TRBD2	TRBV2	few	CASRRLAGGVYNEQFF	TGTGCCAGCAGGCGACTAGCGGGAGGGGTCTACAATGAGCAGTTCTTC
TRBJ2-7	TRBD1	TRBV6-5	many	CASSYGTGAYEQYF	TGTGCCAGCAGTTACGGGACAGGGGCCTACGAGCAGTACTTC
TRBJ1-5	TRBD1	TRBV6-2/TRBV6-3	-	CASSYEWTGNQPQHF	TGTGCCAGCAGTTACGAATGGACAGGGAATCAGCCCCAGCATTTT
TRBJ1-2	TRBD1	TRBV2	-	CASSVRTGYGYTF	TGTGCCAGCAGTGTGAGGACAGGCTATGGCTACACCTTC
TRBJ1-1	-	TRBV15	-	CATSPQGGINTEAFF	TGTGCCACCAGCCCACAGGGAGGTATAAACACTGAAGCTTTCTTT
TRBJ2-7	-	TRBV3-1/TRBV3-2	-	CASSQRGVGYTNEQYF	TGTGCCAGCAGCCAGAGGGGCGTCGGGTACACAAACGAGCAGTACTTC
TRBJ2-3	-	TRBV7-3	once	CASSPSGQSTDTQYF	TGTGCCAGCAGCCCGAGTGGACAGAGCACAGATACGCAGTATTTT
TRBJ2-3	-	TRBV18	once	CASSPTGSTDTQYF	TGTGCCAGCTCACCGACGGGCTCCACAGATACGCAGTATTTT
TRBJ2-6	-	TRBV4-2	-	CASSQEGALSSGANVLTF	TGTGCCAGCAGCCAGGAAGGGGCTCTTAGCTCTGGGGCCAACGTCCTGACTTTC
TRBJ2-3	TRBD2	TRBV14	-	CASSQDLGGRATDTQYF	TGTGCCAGCAGCCAAGATCTTGGAGGGAGGGCCACAGATACGCAGTATTTT
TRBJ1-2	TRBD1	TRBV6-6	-	CASSYATGDGYTF	TGTGCCAGCAGTTACGCGACAGGGGATGGCTACACCTTC
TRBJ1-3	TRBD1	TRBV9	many	CASSPFRTGGSSGNTIYF	TGTGCCAGCAGCCCGTTTAGGACAGGGGGGTCCTCTGGAAACACCATATATTTT
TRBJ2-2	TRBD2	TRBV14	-	CASSQRLAGATSYPTGELFF	TGTGCCAGCAGCCAAAGACTAGCGGGAGCAACAAGCTACCCCACCGGGGAGCTGTTTTTT
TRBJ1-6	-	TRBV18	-	CASSPPRVGAPLHF	TGTGCCAGCTCACCACCCCGGGTTGGAGCACCCCTCCACTTT
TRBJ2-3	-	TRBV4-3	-	CASSQEKRPADTQYF	TGCGCCAGCAGCCAAGAGAAACGGCCGGCAGATACGCAGTATTTT
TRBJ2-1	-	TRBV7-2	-	CASSLGGGSAYNEQFF	TGTGCCAGCAGCCTGGGGGGTGGGTCCGCCTACAATGAGCAGTTCTTC
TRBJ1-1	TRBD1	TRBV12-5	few	CASGPPGGPSTEAFF	TGTGCTAGTGGTCCACCAGGGGGTCCGAGCACTGAAGCTTTCTTT
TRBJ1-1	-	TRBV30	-	CACKLNTEAFF	TGTGCCTGCAAATTAAACACTGAAGCTTTCTTT
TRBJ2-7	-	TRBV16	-	CASSRTGPSYEQYF	TGTGCCAGCAGCCGCACAGGGCCATCCTACGAGCAGTACTTC
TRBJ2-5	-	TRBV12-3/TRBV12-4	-	CASSLADQETQYF	TGTGCCAGCAGTTTAGCGGACCAAGAGACCCAGTACTTC
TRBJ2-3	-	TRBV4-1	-	CASSQAGSSQTTQYF	TGCGCCAGCAGCCAAGCGGGCAGCTCACAGACTACGCAGTATTTT
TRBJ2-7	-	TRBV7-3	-	CASSLSGGAGSYEQYF	TGTGCCAGCAGCTTAAGTGGTGGCGCAGGGAGCTACGAGCAGTACTTC
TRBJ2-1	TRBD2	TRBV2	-	CASSSTSWEQFF	TGTGCCAGCAGTTCGACTAGCTGGGAGCAGTTCTTC
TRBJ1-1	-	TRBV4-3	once	CASSQDIPDTEAFF	TGCGCCAGCAGCCAAGATATCCCTGACACTGAAGCTTTCTTT
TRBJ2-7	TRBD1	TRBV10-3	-	CAIKTAGQGTYEQYF	TGTGCCATCAAAACTGCGGGACAGGGGACCTACGAGCAGTACTTC
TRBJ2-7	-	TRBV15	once	CATSREATNYEQYF	TGTGCCACCAGCAGAGAAGCCACCAACTACGAGCAGTACTTC
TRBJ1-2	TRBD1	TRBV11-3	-	CASSLGPPPGTGINPYGYTF	TGTGCCAGCAGCTTAGGGCCCCCCCCCGGGACAGGGATAAACCCCTATGGCTACACCTTC
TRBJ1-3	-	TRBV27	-	CASSYTRGSGNTIYF	TGTGCCAGCAGCTATACTCGAGGCTCTGGAAACACCATATATTTT
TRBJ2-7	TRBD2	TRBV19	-	CASSQTSSTDGQYF	TGTGCCAGTAGCCAGACTAGCTCTACTGATGGGCAGTACTTC
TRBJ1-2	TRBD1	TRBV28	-	CASSLAGQSNYGYTF	TGTGCCAGCAGTTTAGCGGGACAGTCAAACTATGGCTACACCTTC
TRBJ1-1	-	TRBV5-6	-	CASTFEAGTTEAFF	TGTGCCAGCACCTTTGAGGCGGGGACCACTGAAGCTTTCTTT